This paragraph covers one T cell receptor (beta chain) sequence. What it binds is not known. The sort gate was single viable CD3+CD4+CD8-CD45RO+ cells for memory CD4+ T cells. Trimming stripped 1 base from V and 10 bases from J, with 18 bases between. This CDR3 has 16 amino acids. CDR1 and CDR2 (germline): SGHRS, YFSETQ. In the original processing: After removing out-of-frame reads, 2,204,828 distinct TCRbeta sequences remained. Sequencing was performed with immunoSEQ multiplex PCR; in TCRdb, only in-frame clones are kept and a portion is missing. The V and J calls and clone size come from that table; D and trimming were worked out from the DNA. Here the sample spans 40,000 to 60,000 clones, around four fifths being singletons. This specimen comes from a study of memory CD4+ T cells and cytomegalovirus serostatus. General study points: CD4+ memory repertoires contained about 40% of the roughly 160 reported CMV TCRbeta sequences. Suggested: most of the CMV-linked TCR signature lies in CD4+ memory cells.

The receptor was derived from an adult in good health and CMV-seronegative. Sequencing input: memory CD4+ T cells from blood. V usage is TRBV5-1 and J usage is TRBJ1-6; D unresolved. The CDR3 DNA is TGCGCCAGCAGCTTGAATTCGCGCTCATCCGGCTCACCCCTCCACTTT. Translated, it gives CASSLNSRSSGSPLHF.